This passage covers 14 T cell receptor beta chains from one sample sequenced in a study of T cells after yellow fever vaccination. TCRdb re-derived calls from the 5' RACE reads in MiXCR, one entry per CDR3 protein. The table lists about 430,000 distinct CDR3 sequences, 18% of them singletons. This material consisted of PBMCs, taken before the yellow fever booster vaccination. All receptors come from a man aged 18 to 29 who received the YFV17D yellow fever vaccine.

The V and J genes are TRBV20-1 and TRBJ2-1; the D gene is possibly TRBD1 (6 bases). V shed 5 bases and J shed 7 bases, with 12 bases lying between them. Germline V gene sequence: CDR1 DFQATT, CDR2 SNEGSKA (reference sequence). The CDR3 is 12 amino acids. CDR3 sequence reads: CSAEGHYNEQFF. Written as DNA, the CDR3 is TGCAGTGCTGAGGGACACTATAATGAGCAGTTCTTC.

The genes are TRBV7-9 and TRBJ1-2, with 8 bases fitting TRBD1. CDR3 length: 17 residues. V lost 6 bases and J lost 3; bases outside the gene matches: 15. Germline lookup yields CDR1 SEHNR and CDR2 FQNEAQ (reference sequence). CDR3 nucleotide sequence: TGTGCCAGCAGATCCCAGGGGAGGGACAGGCGGGACTATGGCTACACCTTC. Amino acids: CASRSQGRDRRDYGYTF.

This clonotype was seen more than once but under ten times. The J gene is TRBJ2-2, the V gene TRBV20-1, with no clear D. Trimming left V 5 bases short and J 5 bases short, with 12 bases between. The CDR3 is 13 amino acids. Germline CDR1 reads DFQATT; CDR2 reads SNEGSKA (reference sequence). CDR3 coding DNA: TGCAGTGCTCGCTTTTCCGGGACCGGGGAGCTGTTTTTT. The encoded protein is CSARFSGTGELFF.

The chain employs TRBV21-1 and TRBJ1-1; the table's D call of TRBD1 was not tested on the DNA. TRBV21-1 is designated a pseudogene. The CDR3 has 13 amino acids. This chain's CDR3 is CASGRKDNTEAFF. In DNA, the CDR3 is TGTGCCAGTGGGCGAAAAGATAACACTGAAGCTTTCTTT.

This chain joins TRBV2 and TRBJ1-4, with D unresolved. This CDR3 has 15 residues. Germline CDR1 reads SNHLY; CDR2 reads FYNNEI. V lost 3 bases and J lost 0, with 8 bases in between. The CDR3 region is CASSDNRATNEKLFF. The CDR3 DNA reads TGTGCCAGCAGTGACAACAGAGCAACTAATGAAAAACTGTTTTTT.

This clonotype was seen more than once but under ten times. V usage is TRBV11-2 and J usage is TRBJ2-7; 8 nucleotides match TRBD2. The V gene end was trimmed by 4 bases and the J gene end by 2 bases; junction bases not matched to a gene: 4. Germline V gives CDR1 SGHAT, CDR2 FQNNGV. The CDR3 is made up of 14 amino acids. The CDR3 region is CASSSAGGAYEQYF. In nucleotides, the CDR3 is TGTGCCAGCAGCTCGGCCGGGGGGGCCTACGAGCAGTACTTC.

V gene TRBV4-3 combines with J gene TRBJ1-2; D gene ambiguous. From germline, CDR1 is LGHNA and CDR2 YSLEER. The CDR3 consists of 15 residues. V was trimmed by 4 bases and J by 6 bases, leaving 18 bases between them. The DNA for the CDR3 is TGCGCCAGCAGCCGAGACATGAGGTGGGGTCATGGCTACACCTTC. This gives the protein CASSRDMRWGHGYTF.

The chain joins TRBV6-5 to TRBJ2-7; D is perhaps TRBD2 (7 bases). Germline V gene lookup returns CDR1 MNHEY and CDR2 SVGAGI. With 8 bases removed from V and 5 bases from J, the gap between germline ends came to 19 bases. This CDR3 region has 14 residues. The CDR3 loop is CASALMRGRDEQYF. The CDR3 nucleotides are TGTGCCAGCGCCCTGATGCGGGGGCGCGACGAGCAGTACTTC.

The CDR3: CASSAGQGVVPDTQYF. CDR3 nucleotide sequence: TGTGCCAGCAGCGCGGGGCAGGGGGTAGTCCCAGATACGCAGTATTTT. The chain has TRBV9 and TRBJ2-3; TRBD1 agrees at 7 bases. This CDR3 spans 16 amino acids. Germline V lookup: CDR1 SGDLS, CDR2 YYNGEE. V lost 3 bases, J lost 4 bases, and 11 bases stayed unmatched. Variable domain in full (rest from reference TRBV9 and TRBJ2-3): DSGVTQTPKHLITATGQRVTLRCSPRSGDLSVYWYQQSLDQGLQFLIQYYNGEERAKGNILERFSAQQFPDLHSELNLSSLELGDSALYFCASSAGQGVVPDTQYFGPGTRLTVL.

The V gene is TRBV2, the J gene TRBJ1-2, with D perhaps matching TRBD1 (5 bases). Looked up from germline, CDR1 is SNHLY and CDR2 is FYNNEI. CDR3 length: 13 residues. The ends were cut back, 5 bases at V and 4 bases at J, with 11 bases in the middle. The CDR3 bases are TGTGCCAGCAGTAAGACAGATAGCTATGGCTACACCTTC. It codes for CASSKTDSYGYTF. Using reference TRBV2 and TRBJ1-2 for the parts outside the CDR3, the full variable domain is EPEVTQTPSHQVTQMGQEVILRCVPISNHLYFYWYRQILGQKVEFLVSFYNNEISEKSEIFDDQFSVERPDGSNFTLKIRSTKLEDSAMYFCASSKTDSYGYTFGSGTRLTVV.

This clonotype was recorded at least ten times. J is TRBJ2-3 and V is TRBV28; D not resolved. V lost 3 bases and J lost 5, with 12 bases in between. Germline V gene data show CDR1 as MDHEN and CDR2 as SYDVKM. This CDR3 has 14 residues. The CDR3 spells CASSFVTTLDTQYF. Written as DNA, the CDR3 is TGTGCCAGCAGTTTCGTGACGACCCTAGATACGCAGTATTTT. Using reference TRBV28 and TRBJ2-3 for the parts outside the CDR3, the full variable domain is DVKVTQSSRYLVKRTGEKVFLECVQDMDHENMFWYRQDPGLGLRLIYFSYDVKMKEKGDIPEGYSVSREKKERFSLILESASTNQTSMYLCASSFVTTLDTQYFGPGTRLTVL.

This clonotype was seen more than once but under ten times. The chain uses TRBV12-3 or TRBV12-4 and TRBJ1-1; TRBD1 matches 8 bases. Trimming removed 6 bases from V and 6 bases from J; junction bases left unmatched: 12. This CDR3 comprises 15 residues. The CDR3 bases are TGTGCCAGCAGGCCGGGCAGGGGGCCGTACGCTGAAGCTTTCTTT. Encoded protein: CASRPGRGPYAEAFF.

This clonotype was seen many times. One junction end disagrees with the germline gene, perhaps due to a read error. The V and J genes are TRBV5-1 and TRBJ2-1; 9 bases fit TRBD1. Germline CDR1 SGHRS, CDR2 YFSETQ. CDR3 length equals 14 residues. CDR3 coding DNA: TGTGCTAGCAGCCTAGGACAGGGGTACAATGAGCAGTTCTTC. Protein product: CASSLGQGYNEQFF.

The V gene is TRBV2, the J gene TRBJ2-7; D is undetermined. The CDR3 contains 10 residues. Germline V CDR1 and CDR2: SNHLY, FYNNEI. Trimming shortened V by 4 bases and J by 9 bases, and 7 bases separated the two germline ends. The CDR3 DNA reads TGTGCCAGCAGTGTTTCTAGGCAGTACTTC. Residues: CASSVSRQYF.